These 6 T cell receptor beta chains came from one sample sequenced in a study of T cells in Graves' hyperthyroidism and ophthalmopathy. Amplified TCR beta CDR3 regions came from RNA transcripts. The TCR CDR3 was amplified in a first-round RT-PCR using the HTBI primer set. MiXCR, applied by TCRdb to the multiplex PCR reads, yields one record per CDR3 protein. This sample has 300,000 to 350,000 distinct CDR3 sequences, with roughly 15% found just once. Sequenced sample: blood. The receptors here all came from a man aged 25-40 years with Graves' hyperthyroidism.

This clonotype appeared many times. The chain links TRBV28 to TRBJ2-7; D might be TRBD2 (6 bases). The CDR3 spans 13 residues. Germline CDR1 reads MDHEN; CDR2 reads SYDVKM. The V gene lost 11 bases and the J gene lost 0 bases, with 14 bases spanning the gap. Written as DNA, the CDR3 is TGTGCCGCCCGGCGGGGAGGCTCCTACGAGCAGTACTTC. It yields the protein CAARRGGSYEQYF.

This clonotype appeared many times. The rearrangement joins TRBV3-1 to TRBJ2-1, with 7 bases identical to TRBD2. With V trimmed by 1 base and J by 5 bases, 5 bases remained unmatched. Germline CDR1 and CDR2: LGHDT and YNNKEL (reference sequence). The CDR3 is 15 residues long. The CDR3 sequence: CASSQAGGGNNEQFF. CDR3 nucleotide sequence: TGTGCCAGCAGCCAAGCGGGAGGCGGAAACAATGAGCAGTTCTTC.

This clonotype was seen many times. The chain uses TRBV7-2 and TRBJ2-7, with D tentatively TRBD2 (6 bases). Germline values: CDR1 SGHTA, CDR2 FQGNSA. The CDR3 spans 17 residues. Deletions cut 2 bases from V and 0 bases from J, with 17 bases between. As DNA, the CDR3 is TGTGCCAGCAGCTTACCTAACAGCGGGCTCCTCTCCTACGAGCAGTACTTC. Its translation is CASSLPNSGLLSYEQYF. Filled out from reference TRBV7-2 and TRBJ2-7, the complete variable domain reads GAGVSQSPSNKVTEKGKDVELRCDPISGHTALYWYRQSLGQGLEFLIYFQGNSAPDKSGLPSDRFSAERTGGSVSTLTIQRTQQEDSAVYLCASSLPNSGLLSYEQYFGPGTRLTVT.

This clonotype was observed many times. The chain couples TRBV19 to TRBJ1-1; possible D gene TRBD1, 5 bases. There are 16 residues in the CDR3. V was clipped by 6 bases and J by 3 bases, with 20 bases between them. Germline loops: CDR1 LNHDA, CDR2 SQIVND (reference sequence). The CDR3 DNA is TGTGCCAGTAGGGGCCCTTTTGTATGGGGGTACACTGAAGCTTTCTTT. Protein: CASRGPFVWGYTEAFF.

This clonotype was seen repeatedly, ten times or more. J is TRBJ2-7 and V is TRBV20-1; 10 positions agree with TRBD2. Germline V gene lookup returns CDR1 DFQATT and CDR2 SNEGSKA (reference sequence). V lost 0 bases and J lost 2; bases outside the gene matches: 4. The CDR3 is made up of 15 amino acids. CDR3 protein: CSARDSAGGTYEQYF. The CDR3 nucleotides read TGCAGTGCTAGAGATTCAGCGGGAGGGACCTACGAGCAGTACTTC.

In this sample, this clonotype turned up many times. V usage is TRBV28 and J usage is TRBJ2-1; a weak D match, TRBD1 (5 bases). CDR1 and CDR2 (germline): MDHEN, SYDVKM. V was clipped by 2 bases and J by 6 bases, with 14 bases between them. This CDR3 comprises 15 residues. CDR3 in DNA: TGTGCCAGCAGTTTACGTACAGGACCCCTCAATGAGCAGTTCTTC. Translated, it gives CASSLRTGPLNEQFF.